These 7 T cell receptor beta chains came from one sample sequenced in a study of T cell repertoires in cytomegalovirus infection. TCRdb re-called the reads with MiXCR, one entry per CDR3 protein. Counted here are more than 350,000 distinct CDR3 sequences, approximately 32% occurring once; the ten biggest clones make up roughly an eighth. The sequenced sample was PBMCs. These receptors were taken from a human donor in good health (CMV status not recorded). Some clones in this sample may be carry-over from other donors' samples.

The rearrangement uses TRBV4-1 and TRBJ2-7; D perhaps matches TRBD1 (5 bases). The V and J ends lost 0 bases and 4 bases respectively, with 10 bases between them. This CDR3 region has 14 residues. The germline V gene has CDR1 MGHRA and CDR2 YSYEKL. The CDR3 protein is CASSQDTGLYEQYF. The CDR3 bases are TGCGCCAGCAGCCAAGATACAGGCCTTTACGAGCAGTACTTC.

This clonotype was found a few times. V usage is TRBV12-3 or TRBV12-4 and J usage is TRBJ1-1; D remains unclear. V was pared by 4 bases and J by 1 base, with 13 bases between. This CDR3 comprises 15 residues. CDR3 bases: TGTGCCAGCAGTTCCGGAGTGACGGCGAACACTGAAGCTTTCTTT. Translation gives CASSSGVTANTEAFF.

This chain connects TRBV11-3 to TRBJ2-7; D ambiguous. V lost 1 base and J lost 0, with 10 bases in between. Per germline, CDR1 SGHNT and CDR2 YENEEA. The CDR3 contains 15 residues. The CDR3 protein is CASSLGGSSSYEQYF. The CDR3 DNA is TGTGCCAGCAGCTTAGGTGGCAGCAGCTCCTACGAGCAGTACTTC.

This chain links TRBV7-2 with TRBJ2-1; D perhaps matches TRBD2 (5 bases). The V end was cut by 2 bases, the J end by 6 bases, with 11 bases between. The CDR3 totals 14 residues. Germline V gene lookup returns CDR1 SGHTA and CDR2 FQGNSA. The CDR3 DNA sequence: TGTGCCAGCAGCTTACGGAAAGGGAGCAATGAGCAGTTCTTC. Amino acids: CASSLRKGSNEQFF.

This clonotype was detected only a few times. In DNA, the CDR3 is TGCGCCAGCAGAGAGGGAGGGGTTTATAGCAATCAGCCCCAGCATTTT. It translates to CASREGGVYSNQPQHF. The chain links TRBV10-2 to TRBJ1-5, with a tentative D call TRBD1 (5 bases). This CDR3 is 16 amino acids long. The germline V gene encodes CDR1 WSHSY and CDR2 SAAADI. Deletions cut 6 bases from V and 0 bases from J, with 15 bases between.

The genes are TRBV11-2 and TRBJ1-3; a weak D match, TRBD1 (5 bases). V was cut by 4 bases and J by 2 bases, with 15 bases left in between. This CDR3 has 16 residues. In germline, CDR1 is SGHAT, CDR2 FQNNGV. In DNA form, the CDR3 reads TGTGCCAGCAGCTGGATACAGGACGTGACTGGAAACACCATATATTTT. This encodes CASSWIQDVTGNTIYF.

The chain links TRBV30 to TRBJ2-3; D may be TRBD2 (7 bases). CDR3 length equals 14 residues. Trimming took 7 bases from V and 0 from J, leaving 14 bases between them. From germline, CDR1 is GTSNPN and CDR2 SVGIG (reference sequence). The CDR3, as DNA: TGTGCCTTTGGGGGGGGCCTTAGCACAGATACGCAGTATTTT. Amino acid sequence: CAFGGGLSTDTQYF.